The 23 T cell receptor beta chains presented below share a single source sample, sequenced in a study of blood T cell repertoires in COVID-19. TCRdb keeps only in-frame clones here, not all; method: immunoSEQ multiplex PCR. Counted here are roughly 60,000 clones, roughly 79% occurring once; the ten biggest clones make up roughly 3.9%. The sample taken for sequencing was peripheral blood. The receptor set was obtained from a man in his fifties or sixties with acute or convalescent COVID-19.

CDR3 in DNA: TGTGCCAGCAGCTTAGGGGCCAGCTACAATGAGCAGTTCTTC. Its protein product is CASSLGASYNEQFF. The gene calls are TRBV7-3 and TRBJ2-1, with TRBD1 as a possible D gene (5 bases). CDR3 length: 14 residues. Germline assignment: CDR1 SGHTA and CDR2 FQGTGA. V was pared by 2 bases and J by 3 bases, with 8 bases between.

The chain couples TRBV30 to TRBJ2-2; D might be TRBD2 (5 bases). The V gene lost 3 bases and the J gene lost 5 bases, with 16 bases spanning the gap. CDR1 and CDR2 (germline): GTSNPN, SVGIG (reference sequence). The CDR3 spans 15 residues. CDR3 sequence reads: CAWSVTEGWTGELFF. CDR3 in DNA: TGTGCCTGGAGCGTTACAGAGGGATGGACCGGGGAGCTGTTTTTT.

The chain uses TRBV14 and TRBJ1-2; 9 nucleotides match TRBD1. The J segment lost 6 bases and the V segment lost 5 bases, leaving 7 bases of the junction unmatched. The CDR3 consists of 14 residues. Germline V lookup: CDR1 SGHDN, CDR2 FVKESK. CDR3 residues: CASSWGQGRDGYTF. DNA for the CDR3: TGTGCCAGCAGCTGGGGACAGGGCAGAGATGGCTACACCTTC.

This sequence joins TRBV27 and TRBJ2-1, with D perhaps matching TRBD2 (6 bases). Trimming removed 0 bases from V and 2 bases from J, with 11 bases in between. CDR3 size: 16 residues. In germline, CDR1 is MNHEY, CDR2 SMNVEV (reference sequence). The CDR3 loop is CASSLSGGSTYNEQFF. CDR3 DNA: TGTGCCAGCAGTTTATCCGGGGGATCCACCTACAATGAGCAGTTCTTC.

The V gene is TRBV5-6, the J gene TRBJ2-3; D may be TRBD2 (6 bases). V lost 5 bases and J 0 bases, leaving 16 bases between the germline ends. The CDR3 length is 16 residues. From germline, CDR1 is SGHDT and CDR2 YYEEEE. In DNA form, the CDR3 reads TGTGCCAGCAGTCCCGGGACTTCCTTCAGCACAGATACGCAGTATTTT. As protein: CASSPGTSFSTDTQYF.

This rearrangement joins TRBV29-1 to TRBJ2-5; 7 nucleotides agree with TRBD1. CDR1 and CDR2 (germline): SQVTM, ANQGSEA. V trimming: 8 bases; J trimming: 0 bases; junction bases outside the gene matches: 3. The CDR3 covers 12 residues. In DNA, the CDR3 is TGCAGCTTCACAGGGGACCAAGAGACCCAGTACTTC. It codes for CSFTGDQETQYF. The full variable domain, rest sourced from reference TRBV29-1 and TRBJ2-5, is SAVISQKPSRDICQRGTSLTIQCQVDSQVTMMFWYRQQPGQSLTLIATANQGSEATYESGFVIDKFPISRPNLTFSTLTVSNMSPEDSSIYLCSFTGDQETQYFGPGTRLLVL.

This sequence joins TRBV21-1 and TRBJ2-7; no check of the table's D call, TRBD1, against the DNA was made. TRBV21-1 is a documented pseudogene. CDR3 length: 18 amino acids. The CDR3 DNA reads TGTGCCAGCAGCAACTTCTTAGAACAGGGTCGGATGGGCTACGAGCAGTACTTC. This translates into CASSNFLEQGRMGYEQYF.

The chain carries TRBV11-1 and TRBJ2-7; no clear D gene. V lost 4 bases and J 2 bases, leaving 9 bases between the germline ends. This CDR3 has 13 amino acids. CDR1 and CDR2 (germline): SGHAT, FQDESV (reference sequence). CDR3 DNA sequence: TGTGCCAGCAGCTCCGCAACAGCCTACGAGCAGTACTTC. Encoded protein: CASSSATAYEQYF.

The CDR3 nucleotides read TGTGCCAGCAGCCCGGGTCTTACCGAGACCCAGTACTTC. Translated: CASSPGLTETQYF. The chain links TRBV5-4 to TRBJ2-5; no clear D gene. CDR1 and CDR2 (germline): SGHNT, YYREEE (reference sequence). Between the trimmed V and J ends, which lost 4 bases and 5 bases, there was a span of 12 bases. CDR3 length equals 13 residues.

This sequence joins TRBV14 and TRBJ1-1, with 11 bases that match TRBD1. J gave up 6 bases and V 3 bases, and 6 bases lay outside the gene matches. The CDR3 spans 15 residues. CDR1 is SGHDN and CDR2 is FVKESK in the germline V gene. In DNA form, the CDR3 reads TGTGCCAGCAGCCACTGGACAGGGGGCTCGGCTGAAGCTTTCTTT. Translated: CASSHWTGGSAEAFF.

The chain has TRBV6-5 and TRBJ1-1; D is ambiguous. CDR1 MNHEY and CDR2 SVGAGI come from the germline V gene. CDR3 length: 14 residues. The V and J ends lost 5 bases and 1 base respectively, with 11 bases between them. The DNA of the CDR3 is TGTGCCAGCAGTATTAACGGGGAGAACACTGAAGCTTTCTTT. As protein: CASSINGENTEAFF.

This rearrangement joins TRBV5-1 to TRBJ1-5; TRBD1 is a possible D gene (5 bases). Trimming shortened V by 8 bases and J by 0 bases, and 9 bases separated the two germline ends. Germline assignment: CDR1 SGHRS and CDR2 YFSETQ. The CDR3 runs 13 residues. CDR3 region: CASARDSNQPQHF. CDR3 bases: TGCGCCAGTGCCAGGGATAGCAATCAGCCCCAGCATTTT.

V gene TRBV4-1 combines with J gene TRBJ1-5; D call uncertain. The CDR3 has 16 residues. Germline-derived CDR1 and CDR2 are MGHRA and YSYEKL. Trimming cost V 0 bases and J 4 bases, with 13 bases left between them. CDR3 sequence: CASSQEYPYGNQPQHF. The CDR3 region has the DNA TGCGCCAGCAGCCAAGAGTACCCATACGGGAATCAGCCCCAGCATTTT.

This chain uses TRBV30 with TRBJ2-3, with 9 nucleotides matching TRBD2. CDR1 is GTSNPN and CDR2 is SVGIG in the germline V gene (reference sequence). The V segment lost 3 bases and the J segment 2 bases; nucleotides outside the gene matches: 15. The CDR3 has 18 amino acids. CDR3 residues: CAWSPTRGSGGFTDTQYF. The DNA for the CDR3 is TGTGCCTGGAGCCCAACGCGGGGTAGCGGGGGCTTCACAGATACGCAGTATTTT.

This clone was picked up a small number of times. The junction departs from the called germline gene at one end, perhaps through a read error. The rearrangement links TRBV7-2 to TRBJ2-1; D ambiguous. Germline values: CDR1 SGHTA, CDR2 FQGNSA. The CDR3 runs 11 residues. The CDR3 DNA sequence: TGTGCCAGCAGCTTAGGTCAGTGGTTTCTCTTC. Encoded protein: CASSLGQWFLF.

This chain uses TRBV19 with TRBJ1-5; TRBD1 agrees at 7 bases. Germline loops: CDR1 LNHDA, CDR2 SQIVND (reference sequence). This CDR3 comprises 13 residues. V shed 5 bases, J shed 7 bases, and the junction held 5 bases outside the gene matches. The CDR3 DNA reads as TGTGCCAGTAGTGACAGGGTCGGACAGCCCCAGCATTTT. Its protein is CASSDRVGQPQHF.

V gene TRBV9 combines with J gene TRBJ1-1; TRBD1 matches 9 bases. This CDR3 has 16 amino acids. V lost 0 bases, J lost 4 bases, and 7 bases stayed unmatched. Germline assignment: CDR1 SGDLS and CDR2 YYNGEE. The CDR3 nucleotides are TGTGCCAGCAGCGTAGCAGGACAGGGGAAAGGCACTGAAGCTTTCTTT. This encodes CASSVAGQGKGTEAFF.

This chain connects TRBV2 to TRBJ2-5; TRBD1 matches at 9 bases. The germline CDR1 and CDR2 sequences are SNHLY and FYNNEI. Germline trimming cut 6 bases from V and 5 bases from J; bases unmatched to any gene: 7. CDR3 size: 14 residues. The CDR3 spells CASSVYRGQETQYF. CDR3 nucleotide sequence: TGTGCCAGCAGCGTTTACAGGGGGCAGGAGACCCAGTACTTC.

J is TRBJ2-5 and V is TRBV6-1; D not certain. Per the germline V gene, CDR1 is MNHNS and CDR2 is SASEGT. V was clipped by 3 bases and J by 4 bases, with 9 bases between them. The CDR3 runs 13 residues. This chain's CDR3 is CASSDPGRETQYF. The CDR3 nucleotides read TGTGCCAGCAGTGACCCAGGTCGAGAGACCCAGTACTTC.

V is TRBV5-5 and J is TRBJ1-3, with D unclear. Trimming pared 0 bases from V and 7 bases from J, leaving 11 bases between. The CDR3 totals 14 residues. Looked up from germline, CDR1 is SGHKS and CDR2 is YYEKEE (reference sequence). The CDR3 here is CASSLESGLNTIYF. The CDR3 DNA is TGTGCCAGCAGCTTGGAGAGTGGTCTGAACACCATATATTTT.

The rearrangement uses TRBV14 and TRBJ1-4; TRBD1 agrees at 9 bases. V was clipped by 4 bases and J by 0 bases; unmatched bases: 6. The germline V gene encodes CDR1 SGHDN and CDR2 FVKESK. This CDR3 contains 17 residues. CDR3: CASSLFTGGSTNEKLFF. The CDR3 nucleotides are TGTGCCAGCAGCCTATTTACAGGGGGCTCAACTAATGAAAAACTGTTTTTT.

The rearrangement uses TRBV21-1 and TRBJ1-6. TRBV21-1 is a pseudogene segment. The CDR3 has 12 residues. DNA of the CDR3: TGTGCCAGCAGCCCCTATGATTCACCCCTCCACTTT. It translates to CASSPYDSPLHF.

V gene TRBV6-5 combines with J gene TRBJ2-3; TRBD2 matches 12 bases. The germline CDR1 and CDR2 sequences are MNHEY and SVGAGI. CDR3 length: 14 amino acids. J lost 5 bases, V lost 6 bases, and 3 bases had no gene match. CDR3 bases: TGTGCCAGCAGGCTAGCGGGGGGGCAAGATACGCAGTATTTT. Its translation is CASRLAGGQDTQYF.